Below, one T cell receptor beta chain is given with its context. The data belong to a study of blood T cell repertoires in COVID-19. Study overall: Donors in the United States, Italy and Spain gave samples during acute or convalescent COVID-19. In each case, the material was cDNA or gDNA derived from T cells, B-cell-depleted T cells, or PBMCs.

Study processing details: Amplification from reference gene primers served as the basis for estimated nucleated cell counts. Sequenced by immunoSEQ multiplex PCR; TCRdb stores in-frame clones only, minus some. That table supplies the V and J calls and clone size; D and trimming were determined from the DNA. The table shows roughly 140,000 clones, with approximately 80% occurring only once. The sequence derives from a man aged 65 to 85 who had recovered from COVID-19. The material sequenced was peripheral blood.

DNA for the CDR3: TGTGCCAGCAGCCATTTGGCCCCGGGACAGGGAGGCTACACCTTC. This codes for CASSHLAPGQGGYTF. The chain carries TRBV5-8 and TRBJ1-2, with 9 bases aligning to TRBD1. The CDR3 loop spans 15 amino acids. V was pared by 4 bases and J by 8 bases, with 12 bases of the junction left unmatched. Germline assignment: CDR1 SGHTS and CDR2 YDEGEE. The full variable domain, with the rest looked up from reference TRBV5-8 and TRBJ1-2, is EAGVTQSPTHLIKTRGQQATLRCSPISGHTSVYWYQQALGLGLQFLLWYDEGEERNRGNFPPRFSGRQFPNYSSELNVNALELEDSALYLCASSHLAPGQGGYTFGSGTRLTVV.